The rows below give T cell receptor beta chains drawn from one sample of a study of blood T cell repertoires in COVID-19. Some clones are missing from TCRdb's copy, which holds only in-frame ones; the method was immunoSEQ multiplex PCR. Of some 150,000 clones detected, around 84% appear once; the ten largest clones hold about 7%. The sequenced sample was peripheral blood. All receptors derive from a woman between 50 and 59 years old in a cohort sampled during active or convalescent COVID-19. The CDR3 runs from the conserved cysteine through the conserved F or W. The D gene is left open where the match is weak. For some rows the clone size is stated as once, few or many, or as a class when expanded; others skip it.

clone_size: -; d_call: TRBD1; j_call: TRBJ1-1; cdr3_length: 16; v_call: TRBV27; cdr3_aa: CASSLLGQGGTTEAFF; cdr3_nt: TGTGCCAGCAGTCTTCTCGGACAGGGTGGGACCACTGAAGCTTTCTTT
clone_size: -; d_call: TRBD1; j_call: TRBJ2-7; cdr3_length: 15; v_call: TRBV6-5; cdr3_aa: CASSRDRASSYEQYF; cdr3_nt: TGTGCCAGCAGTAGGGACAGGGCTAGCTCCTACGAGCAGTACTTC
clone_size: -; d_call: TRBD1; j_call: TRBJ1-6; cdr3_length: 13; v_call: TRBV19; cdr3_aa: CASWTGNNSPLHF; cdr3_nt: TGTGCCAGTTGGACAGGGAATAATTCACCCCTCCACTTT
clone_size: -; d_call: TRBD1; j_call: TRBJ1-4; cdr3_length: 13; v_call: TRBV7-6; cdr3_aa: CASSLEQGEKLFF; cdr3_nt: TGTGCCAGCAGCTTAGAACAGGGGGAAAAACTGTTTTTT
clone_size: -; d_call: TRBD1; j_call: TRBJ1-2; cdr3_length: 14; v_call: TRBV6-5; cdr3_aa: CASSPSDRVYGYTF; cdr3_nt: TGTGCCAGCAGTCCTTCGGACAGGGTGTATGGCTACACCTTC
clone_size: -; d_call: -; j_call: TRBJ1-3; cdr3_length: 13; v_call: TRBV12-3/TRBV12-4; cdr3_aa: CASSWGGGNTIYF; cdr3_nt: TGTGCCAGCAGTTGGGGGGGTGGGAACACCATATATTTT
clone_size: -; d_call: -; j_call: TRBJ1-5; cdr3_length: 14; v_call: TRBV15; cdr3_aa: CATVMDQANQPQHF; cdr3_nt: TGTGCCACCGTAATGGATCAGGCGAATCAGCCCCAGCATTTT
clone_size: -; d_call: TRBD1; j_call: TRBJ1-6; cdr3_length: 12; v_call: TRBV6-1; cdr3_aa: CASSETGPPLHF; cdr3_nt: TGTGCCAGCAGTGAGACAGGGCCACCCCTCCACTTT
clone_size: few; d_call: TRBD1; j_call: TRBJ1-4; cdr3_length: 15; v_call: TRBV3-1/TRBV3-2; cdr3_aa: CASSQEDRWNEKLFF; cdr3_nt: TGTGCCAGCAGCCAGGAGGACAGGTGGAATGAAAAACTGTTTTTT
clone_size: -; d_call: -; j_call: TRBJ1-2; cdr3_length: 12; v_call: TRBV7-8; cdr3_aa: CASSQEGYGYTF; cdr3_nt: TGTGCCAGCAGCCAGGAGGGGTATGGCTACACCTTC
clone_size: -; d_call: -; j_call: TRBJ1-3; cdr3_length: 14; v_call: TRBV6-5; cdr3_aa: CASSATGSGNTIYF; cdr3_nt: TGTGCCAGCAGCGCCACAGGGTCCGGAAACACCATATATTTT
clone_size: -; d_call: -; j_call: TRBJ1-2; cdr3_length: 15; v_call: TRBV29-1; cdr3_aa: CSVESRARAADGYTF; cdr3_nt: TGCAGCGTTGAAAGCCGCGCCAGGGCGGCGGATGGCTACACCTTC
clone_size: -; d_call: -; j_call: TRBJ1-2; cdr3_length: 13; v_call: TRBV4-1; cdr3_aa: CASSQAGNYGYTF; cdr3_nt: TGCGCCAGCAGCCAGGCAGGAAACTATGGCTACACCTTC
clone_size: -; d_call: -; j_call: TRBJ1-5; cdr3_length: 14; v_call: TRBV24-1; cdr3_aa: CATSGLQSNQPQHF; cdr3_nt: TGTGCCACCAGTGGTTTACAGAGCAATCAGCCCCAGCATTTT
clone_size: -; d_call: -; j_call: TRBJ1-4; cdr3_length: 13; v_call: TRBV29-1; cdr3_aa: CSVVAEEDEKLFF; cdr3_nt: TGCAGCGTTGTCGCGGAGGAAGATGAAAAACTGTTTTTT
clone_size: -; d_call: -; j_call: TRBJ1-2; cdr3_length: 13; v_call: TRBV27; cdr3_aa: CASSFQGNYGYTF; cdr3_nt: TGTGCCAGCAGTTTCCAGGGTAACTATGGCTACACCTTC
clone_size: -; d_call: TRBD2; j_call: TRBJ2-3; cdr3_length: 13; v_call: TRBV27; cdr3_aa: CASRVGGADTQYF; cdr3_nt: TGTGCCAGCAGAGTCGGGGGGGCAGATACGCAGTATTTT
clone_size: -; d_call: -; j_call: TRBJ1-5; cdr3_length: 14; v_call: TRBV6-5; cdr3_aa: CASKRQVSNQPQHF; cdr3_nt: TGTGCCAGCAAAAGACAGGTTAGCAATCAGCCCCAGCATTTT
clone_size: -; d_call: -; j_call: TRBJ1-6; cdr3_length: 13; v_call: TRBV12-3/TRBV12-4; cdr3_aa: CASSEQSHSPLHF; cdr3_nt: TGTGCCAGCAGCGAACAATCTCATTCACCCCTCCACTTT